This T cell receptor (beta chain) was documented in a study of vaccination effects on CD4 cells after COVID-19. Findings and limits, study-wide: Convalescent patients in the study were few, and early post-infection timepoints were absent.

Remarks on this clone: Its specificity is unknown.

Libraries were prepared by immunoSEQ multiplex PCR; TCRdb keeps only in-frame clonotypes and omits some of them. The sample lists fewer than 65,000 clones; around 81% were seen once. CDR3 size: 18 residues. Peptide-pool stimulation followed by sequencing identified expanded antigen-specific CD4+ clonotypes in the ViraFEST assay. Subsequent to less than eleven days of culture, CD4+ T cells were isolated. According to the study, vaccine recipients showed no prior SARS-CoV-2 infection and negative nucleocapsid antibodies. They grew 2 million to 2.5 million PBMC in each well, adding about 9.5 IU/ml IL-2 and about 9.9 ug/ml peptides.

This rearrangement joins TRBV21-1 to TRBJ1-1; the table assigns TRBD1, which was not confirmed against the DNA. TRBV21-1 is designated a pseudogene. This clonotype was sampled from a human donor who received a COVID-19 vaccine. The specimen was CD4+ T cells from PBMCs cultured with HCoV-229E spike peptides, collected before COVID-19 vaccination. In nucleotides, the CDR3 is TGTGCCAGCAGCAAAGTAAAGAGACAGGGGGGACGGAACACTGAAGCTTTCTTT. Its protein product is CASSKVKRQGGRNTEAFF.